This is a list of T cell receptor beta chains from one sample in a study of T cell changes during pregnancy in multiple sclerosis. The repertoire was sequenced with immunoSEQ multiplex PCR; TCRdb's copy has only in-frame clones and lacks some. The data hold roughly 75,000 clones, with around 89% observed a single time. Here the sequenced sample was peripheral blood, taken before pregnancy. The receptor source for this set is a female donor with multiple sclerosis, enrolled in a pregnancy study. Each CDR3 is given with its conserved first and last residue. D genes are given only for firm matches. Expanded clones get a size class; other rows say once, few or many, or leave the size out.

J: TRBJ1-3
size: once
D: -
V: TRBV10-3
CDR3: CAIRDRSGNTIYF
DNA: TGTGCCATCCGTGACAGATCTGGAAACACCATATATTTT

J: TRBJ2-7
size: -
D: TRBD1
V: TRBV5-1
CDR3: CASSVRQGTGLGEQYF
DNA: TGCGCCAGCAGCGTCAGGCAGGGGACAGGGTTAGGCGAGCAGTACTTC

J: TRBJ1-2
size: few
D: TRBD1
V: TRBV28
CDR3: CASSQPGTGFYGYTF
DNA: TGTGCCAGCAGCCAACCCGGGACAGGGTTCTATGGCTACACCTTC

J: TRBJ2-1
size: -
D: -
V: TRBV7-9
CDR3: CASSWTGSEQFF
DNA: TGTGCCAGCAGCTGGACGGGAAGCGAGCAGTTCTTC

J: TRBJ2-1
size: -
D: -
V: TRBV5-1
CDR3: CASSWSDEQFF
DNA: TGCGCCAGCAGCTGGAGCGATGAGCAGTTCTTC

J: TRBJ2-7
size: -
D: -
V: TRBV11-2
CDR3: CASSKMSGVDEQYF
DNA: TGTGCCAGCAGTAAAATGTCAGGGGTTGACGAGCAGTACTTC

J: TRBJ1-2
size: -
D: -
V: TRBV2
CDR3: CASGGGGSNYGYTF
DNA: TGTGCCAGCGGGGGAGGGGGGAGTAACTATGGCTACACCTTC

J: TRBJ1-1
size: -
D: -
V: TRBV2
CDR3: CASSPSTEAFF
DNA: TGTGCCAGCAGTCCTAGCACTGAAGCTTTCTTT

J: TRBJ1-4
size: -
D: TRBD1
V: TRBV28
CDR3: CASSLQGEFEKLFF
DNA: TGTGCCAGCAGTTTGCAGGGGGAGTTTGAAAAACTGTTTTTT

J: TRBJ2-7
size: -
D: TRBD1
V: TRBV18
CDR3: CASSPHGDSYEQYF
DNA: TGTGCCAGCTCACCACATGGGGACAGTTACGAGCAGTACTTC

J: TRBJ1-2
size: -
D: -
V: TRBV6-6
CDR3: CASSYGGASYTF
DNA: TGTGCCAGCAGTTACGGGGGGGCCAGCTACACCTTC

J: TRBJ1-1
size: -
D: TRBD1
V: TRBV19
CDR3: CASRTDRGLNTEAFF
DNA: TGTGCCAGTAGGACCGACAGGGGTCTGAACACTGAAGCTTTCTTT

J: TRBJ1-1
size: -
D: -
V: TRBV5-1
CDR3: CASSTPVTGSNALNTEAFF
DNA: TGCGCCAGCAGCACCCCAGTGACAGGATCTAATGCCTTGAACACTGAAGCTTTCTTT

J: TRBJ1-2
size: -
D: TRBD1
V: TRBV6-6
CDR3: CASSPGQGLQGYGYTF
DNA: TGTGCCAGCAGCCCCGGACAGGGGCTCCAGGGGTATGGCTACACCTTC

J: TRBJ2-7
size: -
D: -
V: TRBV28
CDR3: CASSLGSYEQYF
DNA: TGTGCCAGCAGTTTAGGCAGCTACGAGCAGTACTTC

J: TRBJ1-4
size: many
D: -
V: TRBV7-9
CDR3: CASSLMQGENEKLFF
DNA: TGTGCCAGCAGCTTAATGCAGGGTGAGAATGAAAAACTGTTTTTT

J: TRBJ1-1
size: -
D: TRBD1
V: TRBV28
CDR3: CASSLWDRGPNTEAFF
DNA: TGTGCCAGCAGTTTATGGGACAGGGGACCCAACACTGAAGCTTTCTTT

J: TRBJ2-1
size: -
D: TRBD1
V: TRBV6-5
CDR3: CASSSRGQGNSFF
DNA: TGTGCCAGCAGTTCCCGCGGACAGGGAAACTCGTTCTTC

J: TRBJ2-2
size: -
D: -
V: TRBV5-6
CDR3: CASSLSLVTTGELFF
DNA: TGTGCCAGCAGCTTGAGCCTCGTTACCACCGGGGAGCTGTTTTTT

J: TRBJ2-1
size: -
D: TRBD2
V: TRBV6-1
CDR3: CASSEWGAGGPNEQFF
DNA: TGTGCCAGCAGTGAATGGGGAGCGGGGGGGCCAAATGAGCAGTTCTTC

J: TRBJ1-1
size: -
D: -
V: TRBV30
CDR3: CAWSQTGAGFHTEAFF
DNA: TGTGCCTGGAGTCAGACGGGTGCGGGATTTCACACTGAAGCTTTCTTT

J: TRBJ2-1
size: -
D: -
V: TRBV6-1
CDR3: CASSDYYRGRDEQFF
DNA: TGTGCCAGCAGTGATTACTACAGGGGGAGGGATGAGCAGTTCTTC

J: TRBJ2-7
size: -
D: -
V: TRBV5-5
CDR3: CASSFRTRMEGEQYF
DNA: TGTGCCAGCAGCTTTCGGACCCGCATGGAGGGCGAGCAGTACTTC

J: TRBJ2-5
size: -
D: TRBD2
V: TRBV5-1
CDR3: CASSQLPVGAGFGETQYF
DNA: TGCGCCAGCAGCCAACTCCCGGTGGGAGCGGGGTTTGGGGAGACCCAGTACTTC

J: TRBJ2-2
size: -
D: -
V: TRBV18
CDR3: CASSPQGTGELFF
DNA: TGTGCCAGCTCACCCCAGGGAACCGGGGAGCTGTTTTTT

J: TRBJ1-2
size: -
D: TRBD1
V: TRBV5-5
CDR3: CASSLSGQGDNYGYTF
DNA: TGTGCCAGCAGCTTGTCCGGGCAGGGGGACAACTATGGCTACACCTTC

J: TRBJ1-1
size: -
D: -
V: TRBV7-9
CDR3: CASSFGRASSEAFF
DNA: TGTGCCAGCAGCTTCGGCAGGGCATCTTCTGAAGCTTTCTTT

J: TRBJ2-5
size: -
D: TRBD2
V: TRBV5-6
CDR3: CASSPRLAGQETQYF
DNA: TGTGCCAGCAGCCCCAGACTAGCGGGGCAAGAGACCCAGTACTTC

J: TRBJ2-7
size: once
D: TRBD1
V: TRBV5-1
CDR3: CASSLGTTGWNTYEQYF
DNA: TGCGCCAGCAGCTTGGGTACGACAGGGTGGAACACCTACGAGCAGTACTTC

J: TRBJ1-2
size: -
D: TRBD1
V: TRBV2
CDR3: CASRDLWTGDSYGYTF
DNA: TGTGCCAGCAGGGACCTTTGGACAGGGGATTCCTATGGCTACACCTTC

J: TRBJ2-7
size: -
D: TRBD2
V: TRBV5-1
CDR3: CASSFGLAGGSYEQYF
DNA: TGCGCCAGCAGCTTCGGACTAGCGGGAGGATCCTACGAGCAGTACTTC

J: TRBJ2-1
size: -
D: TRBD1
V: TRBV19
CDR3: CASSTGTALERVF
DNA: TGTGCCAGTAGTACCGGGACAGCCCTTGAGAGGGTCTTC

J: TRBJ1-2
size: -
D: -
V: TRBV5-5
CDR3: CASSLTGQVGYTF
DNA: TGTGCCAGCAGCTTGACAGGGCAGGTTGGCTACACCTTC

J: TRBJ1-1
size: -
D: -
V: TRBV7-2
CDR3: CASSSQGYTEAFF
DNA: TGTGCCAGCAGCTCACAGGGATACACTGAAGCTTTCTTT

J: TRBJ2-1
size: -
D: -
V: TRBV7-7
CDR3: CASSLDGPGVPNEQFF
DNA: TGTGCTAGCAGCTTAGATGGGCCAGGGGTACCGAATGAGCAGTTCTTC

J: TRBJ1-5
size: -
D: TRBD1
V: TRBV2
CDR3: CASTIDRDYQPQHF
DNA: TGTGCCAGCACTATCGACAGGGACTATCAGCCCCAGCATTTT

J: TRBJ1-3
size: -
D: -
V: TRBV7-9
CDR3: CASSPGQRSGNTIYF
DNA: TGTGCCAGCAGTCCCGGACAGCGCTCTGGAAACACCATATATTTT

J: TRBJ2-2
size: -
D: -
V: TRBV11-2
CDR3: CASHDRRRITGELFF
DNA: TGTGCCAGCCATGACAGACGTAGGATCACCGGGGAGCTGTTTTTT

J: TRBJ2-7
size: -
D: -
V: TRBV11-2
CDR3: CASSLSGASYEQYF
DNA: TGTGCCAGCAGCTTAAGCGGCGCCTCCTACGAGCAGTACTTC

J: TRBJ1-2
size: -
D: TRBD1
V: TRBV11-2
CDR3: CASSFAGTGGSGYTF
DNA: TGTGCCAGCAGCTTTGCCGGGACAGGGGGCAGCGGCTACACCTTC

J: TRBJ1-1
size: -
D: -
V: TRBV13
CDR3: CASSSPFDSHIEAFF
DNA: TGTGCCAGCAGCTCTCCGTTCGACAGTCACATTGAAGCTTTCTTT

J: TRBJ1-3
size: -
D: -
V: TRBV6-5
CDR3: CASTTSTGLGNTIYF
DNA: TGTGCCAGCACCACTTCGACAGGTTTGGGAAACACCATATATTTT

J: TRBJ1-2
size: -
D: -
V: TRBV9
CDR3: CASSVDQGLNGYTF
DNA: TGTGCCAGCAGCGTAGATCAGGGCTTAAATGGCTACACCTTC

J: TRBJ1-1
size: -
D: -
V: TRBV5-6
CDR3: CASSYGSIMNTEAFF
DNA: TGTGCCAGCAGCTATGGTTCTATAATGAACACTGAAGCTTTCTTT

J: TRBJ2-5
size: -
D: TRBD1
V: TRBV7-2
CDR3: CASSYQGARGAETQYF
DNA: TGTGCCAGCAGCTACCAGGGGGCTAGAGGGGCGGAGACCCAGTACTTC

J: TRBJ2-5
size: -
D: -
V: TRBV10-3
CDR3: CAIGSGGQGRGETQYF
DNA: TGTGCCATCGGATCGGGTGGGCAGGGGCGAGGGGAGACCCAGTACTTC

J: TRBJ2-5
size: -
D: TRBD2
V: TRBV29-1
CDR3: CSVYGLAGRETQYF
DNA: TGCAGCGTTTACGGACTAGCGGGTAGGGAGACCCAGTACTTC

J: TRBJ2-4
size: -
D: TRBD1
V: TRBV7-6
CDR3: CASSPGTGVGNIQYF
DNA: TGTGCCAGCAGCCCTGGGACAGGGGTGGGGAACATTCAGTACTTC

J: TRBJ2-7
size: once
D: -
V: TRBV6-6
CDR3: CASSRGPYEQYF
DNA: TGTGCCAGCAGCCGAGGTCCCTACGAGCAGTACTTC

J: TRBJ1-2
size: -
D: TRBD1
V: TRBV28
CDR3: CASSLRQGAFLHYGYTF
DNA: TGTGCCAGCAGTTTGAGGCAGGGGGCATTCCTCCACTATGGCTACACCTTC

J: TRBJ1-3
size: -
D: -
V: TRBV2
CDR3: CASSDSSGNTIYF
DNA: TGTGCCAGCAGTGACAGCTCTGGAAACACCATATATTTT

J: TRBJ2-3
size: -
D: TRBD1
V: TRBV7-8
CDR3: CASSPGQGSGDTQYF
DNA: TGTGCCAGCAGCCCCGGACAGGGGAGTGGTGATACGCAGTATTTT

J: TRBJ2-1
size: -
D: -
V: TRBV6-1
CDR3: CASTEGPTNNEQFF
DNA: TGTGCCAGCACCGAGGGCCCCACGAACAATGAGCAGTTCTTC